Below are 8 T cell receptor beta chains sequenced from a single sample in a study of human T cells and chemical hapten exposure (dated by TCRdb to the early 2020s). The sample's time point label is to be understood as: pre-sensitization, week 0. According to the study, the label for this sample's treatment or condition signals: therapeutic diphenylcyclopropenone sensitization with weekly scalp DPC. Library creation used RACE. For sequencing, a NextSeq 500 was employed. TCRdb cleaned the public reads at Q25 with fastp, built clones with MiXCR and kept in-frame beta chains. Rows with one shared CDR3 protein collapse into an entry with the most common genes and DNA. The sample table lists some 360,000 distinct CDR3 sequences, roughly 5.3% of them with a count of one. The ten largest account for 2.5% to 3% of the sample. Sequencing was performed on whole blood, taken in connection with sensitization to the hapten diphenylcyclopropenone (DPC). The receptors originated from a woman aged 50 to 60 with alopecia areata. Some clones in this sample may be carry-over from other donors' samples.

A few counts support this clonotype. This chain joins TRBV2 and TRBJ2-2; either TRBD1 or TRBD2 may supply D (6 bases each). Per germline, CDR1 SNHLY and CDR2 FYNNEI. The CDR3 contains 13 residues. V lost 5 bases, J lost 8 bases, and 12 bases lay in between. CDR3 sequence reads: CASSWGLAGELFF. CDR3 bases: TGTGCCAGCAGTTGGGGGCTAGCGGGGGAGCTGTTTTTT. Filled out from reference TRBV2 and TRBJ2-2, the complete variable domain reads EPEVTQTPSHQVTQMGQEVILRCVPISNHLYFYWYRQILGQKVEFLVSFYNNEISEKSEIFDDQFSVERPDGSNFTLKIRSTKLEDSAMYFCASSWGLAGELFFGEGSRLTVL.

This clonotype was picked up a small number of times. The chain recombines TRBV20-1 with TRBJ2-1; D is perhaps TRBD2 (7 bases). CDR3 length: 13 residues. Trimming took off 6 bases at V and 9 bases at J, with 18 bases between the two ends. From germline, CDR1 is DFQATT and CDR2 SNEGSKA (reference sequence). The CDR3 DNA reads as TGCAGTGCCCCAAGGAGGGGGGGCGGTGAGCAGTTCTTC. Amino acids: CSAPRRGGGEQFF.

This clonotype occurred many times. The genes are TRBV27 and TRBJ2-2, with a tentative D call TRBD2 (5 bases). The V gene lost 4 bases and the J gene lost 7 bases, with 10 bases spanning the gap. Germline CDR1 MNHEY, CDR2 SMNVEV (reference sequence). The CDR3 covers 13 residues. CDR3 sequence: CASSSGIVGELFF. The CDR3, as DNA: TGTGCCAGCAGTTCGGGGATAGTCGGGGAGCTGTTTTTT.

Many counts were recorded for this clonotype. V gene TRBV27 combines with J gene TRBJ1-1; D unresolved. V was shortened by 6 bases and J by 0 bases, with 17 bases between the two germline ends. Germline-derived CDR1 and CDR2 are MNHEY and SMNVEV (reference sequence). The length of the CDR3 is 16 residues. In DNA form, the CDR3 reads TGTGCCAGCAGCAAAGGAGCGGGGATCATGAACACTGAAGCTTTCTTT. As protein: CASSKGAGIMNTEAFF.

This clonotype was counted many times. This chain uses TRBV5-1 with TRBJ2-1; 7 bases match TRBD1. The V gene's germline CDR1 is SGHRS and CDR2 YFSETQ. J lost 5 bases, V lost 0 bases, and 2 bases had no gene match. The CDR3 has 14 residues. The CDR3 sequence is CASSLGDSNNEQFF. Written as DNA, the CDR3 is TGCGCCAGCAGCTTGGGGGACAGCAACAATGAGCAGTTCTTC.

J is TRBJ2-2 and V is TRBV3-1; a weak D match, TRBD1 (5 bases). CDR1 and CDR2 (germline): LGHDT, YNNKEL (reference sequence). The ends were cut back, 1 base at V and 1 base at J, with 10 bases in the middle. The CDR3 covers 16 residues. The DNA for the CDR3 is TGTGCCAGCAGCCAAGGGGGCGGCAGGAACACCGGGGAGCTGTTTTTT. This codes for CASSQGGGRNTGELFF.

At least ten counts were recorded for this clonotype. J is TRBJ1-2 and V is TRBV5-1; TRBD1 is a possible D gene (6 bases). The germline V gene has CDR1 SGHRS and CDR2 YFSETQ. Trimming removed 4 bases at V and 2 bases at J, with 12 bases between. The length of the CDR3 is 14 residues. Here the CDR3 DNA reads TGCGCCAGCAGCATCGGACAGAGCAACTATGGCTACACCTTC. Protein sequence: CASSIGQSNYGYTF.

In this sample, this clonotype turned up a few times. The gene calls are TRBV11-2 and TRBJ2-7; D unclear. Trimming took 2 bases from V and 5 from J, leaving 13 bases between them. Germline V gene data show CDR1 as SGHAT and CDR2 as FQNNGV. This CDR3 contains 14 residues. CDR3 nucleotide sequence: TGTGCCAGCAGCTTACGATCGGCATACGACGAGCAGTACTTC. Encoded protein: CASSLRSAYDEQYF.